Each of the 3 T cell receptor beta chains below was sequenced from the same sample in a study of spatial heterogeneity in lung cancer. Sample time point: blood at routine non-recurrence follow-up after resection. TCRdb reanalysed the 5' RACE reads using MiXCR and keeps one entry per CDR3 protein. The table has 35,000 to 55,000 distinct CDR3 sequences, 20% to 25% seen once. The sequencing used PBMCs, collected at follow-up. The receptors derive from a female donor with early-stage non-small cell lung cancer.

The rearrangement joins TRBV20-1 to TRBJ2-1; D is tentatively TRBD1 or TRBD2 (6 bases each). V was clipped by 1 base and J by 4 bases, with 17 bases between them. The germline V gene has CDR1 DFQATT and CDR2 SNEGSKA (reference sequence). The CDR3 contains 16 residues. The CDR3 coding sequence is TGCAGTGCTAGAGTCGCACAGGGCCGGGGGTACAATGAGCAGTTCTTC. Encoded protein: CSARVAQGRGYNEQFF.

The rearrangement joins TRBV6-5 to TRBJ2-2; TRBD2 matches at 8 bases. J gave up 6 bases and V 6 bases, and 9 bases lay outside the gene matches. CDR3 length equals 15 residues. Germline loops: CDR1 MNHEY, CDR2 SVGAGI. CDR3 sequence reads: CASSPRGLVPGELFF. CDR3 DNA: TGTGCCAGCAGCCCGAGGGGACTAGTGCCCGGGGAGCTGTTTTTT.

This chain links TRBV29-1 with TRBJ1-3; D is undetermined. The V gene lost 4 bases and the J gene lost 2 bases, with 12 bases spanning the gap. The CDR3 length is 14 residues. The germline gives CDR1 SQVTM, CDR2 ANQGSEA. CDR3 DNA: TGCAGCGTTGGGTCGGCGGTAACTGGAAACACCATATATTTT. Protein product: CSVGSAVTGNTIYF.